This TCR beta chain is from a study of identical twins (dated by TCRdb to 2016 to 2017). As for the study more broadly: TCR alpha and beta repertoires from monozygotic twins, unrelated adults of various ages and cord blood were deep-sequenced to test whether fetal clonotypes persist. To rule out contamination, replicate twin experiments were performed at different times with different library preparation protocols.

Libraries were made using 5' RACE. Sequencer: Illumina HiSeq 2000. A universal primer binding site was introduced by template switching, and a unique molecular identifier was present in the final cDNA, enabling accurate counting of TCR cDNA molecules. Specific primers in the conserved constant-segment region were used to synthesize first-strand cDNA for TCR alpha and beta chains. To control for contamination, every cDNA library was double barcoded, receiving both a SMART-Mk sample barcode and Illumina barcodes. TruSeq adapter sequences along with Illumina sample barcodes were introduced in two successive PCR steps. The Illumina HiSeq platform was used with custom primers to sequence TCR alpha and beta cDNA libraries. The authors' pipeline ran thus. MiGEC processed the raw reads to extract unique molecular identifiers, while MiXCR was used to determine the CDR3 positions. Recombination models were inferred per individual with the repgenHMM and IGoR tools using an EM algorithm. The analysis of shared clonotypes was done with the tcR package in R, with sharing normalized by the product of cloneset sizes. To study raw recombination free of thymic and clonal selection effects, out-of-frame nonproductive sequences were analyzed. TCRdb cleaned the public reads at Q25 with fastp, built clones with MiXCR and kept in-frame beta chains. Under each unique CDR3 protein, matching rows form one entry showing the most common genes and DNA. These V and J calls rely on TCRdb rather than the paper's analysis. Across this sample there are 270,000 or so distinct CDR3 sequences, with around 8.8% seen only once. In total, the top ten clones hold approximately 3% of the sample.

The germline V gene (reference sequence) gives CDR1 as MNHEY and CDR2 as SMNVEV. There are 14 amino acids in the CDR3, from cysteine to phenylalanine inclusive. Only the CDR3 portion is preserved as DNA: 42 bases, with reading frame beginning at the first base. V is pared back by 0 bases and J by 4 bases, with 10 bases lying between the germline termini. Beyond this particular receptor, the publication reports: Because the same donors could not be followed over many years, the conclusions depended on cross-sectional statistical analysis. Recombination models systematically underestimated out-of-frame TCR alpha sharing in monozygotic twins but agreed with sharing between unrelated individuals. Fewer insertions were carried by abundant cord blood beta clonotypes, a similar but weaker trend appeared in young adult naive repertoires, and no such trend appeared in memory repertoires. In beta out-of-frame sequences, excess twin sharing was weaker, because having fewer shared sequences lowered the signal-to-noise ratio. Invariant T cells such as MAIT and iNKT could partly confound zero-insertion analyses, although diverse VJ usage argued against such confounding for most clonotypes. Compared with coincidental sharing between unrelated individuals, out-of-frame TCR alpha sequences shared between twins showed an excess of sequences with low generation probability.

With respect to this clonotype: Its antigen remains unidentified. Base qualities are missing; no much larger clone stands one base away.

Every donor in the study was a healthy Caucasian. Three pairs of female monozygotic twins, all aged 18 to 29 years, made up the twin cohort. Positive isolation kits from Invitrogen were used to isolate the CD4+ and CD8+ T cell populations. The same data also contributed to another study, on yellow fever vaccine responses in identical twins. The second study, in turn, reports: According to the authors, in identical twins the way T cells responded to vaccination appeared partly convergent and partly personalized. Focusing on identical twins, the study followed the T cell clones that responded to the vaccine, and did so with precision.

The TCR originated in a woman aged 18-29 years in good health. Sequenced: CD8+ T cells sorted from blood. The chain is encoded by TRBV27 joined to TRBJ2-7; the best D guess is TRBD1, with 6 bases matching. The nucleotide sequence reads TGTGCCAGCAGTTTATCGGGCAGGGGATACGAGCAGTACTTC. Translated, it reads CASSLSGRGYEQYF.